Below, 8 T cell receptor beta chains from the same sample are listed, as sequenced in a study of T-cell memory formation after mild COVID-19. Via MiXCR, TCRdb re-called the 5' RACE reads, giving one row per CDR3 protein. The sample gives more than 200,000 distinct CDR3 sequences, about 15% of which show up once; 3.5% to 4% is in the top ten. Sequenced material: PBMCs or a T cell subset sorted from them (not recorded which). Every receptor here comes from a young man who had mild COVID-19 (a few samples of this study predate the infection). Cell type and time point are not known.

V gene TRBV2 combines with J gene TRBJ2-2, with D maybe TRBD2 (5 bases). The ends were cut back, 4 bases at V and 4 bases at J, with 7 bases in the middle. The CDR3 is made up of 13 amino acids. Germline values: CDR1 SNHLY, CDR2 FYNNEI. CDR3 sequence: CASSARGTGELFF. The CDR3 region has the DNA TGTGCCAGCAGTGCCCGGGGCACCGGGGAGCTGTTTTTT.

The chain is built from TRBV7-9 and TRBJ2-7, with 11 positions matching TRBD1. Germline-derived CDR1 and CDR2 are SEHNR and FQNEAQ (reference sequence). V dropped 5 bases and J dropped 6; count of bases not matched to a gene: 6. The CDR3 sequence is 14 residues long. As DNA, the CDR3 is TGTGCCAGCAGCCTTACCGGGACAGGGGGCGAGCAGTACTTC. This translates into CASSLTGTGGEQYF.

This clonotype was observed many times. The V and J genes are TRBV5-1 and TRBJ1-1; D might be TRBD1 (5 bases). Germline V lookup: CDR1 SGHRS, CDR2 YFSETQ. The V end was cut by 0 bases, the J end by 7 bases, with 10 bases between. The CDR3 runs 13 residues. The CDR3 sequence is CASSLAGIGEAFF. CDR3 nucleotides: TGCGCCAGCAGCTTGGCAGGGATTGGTGAAGCTTTCTTT.

This clonotype has ten or more counts. This sequence joins TRBV7-2 and TRBJ2-5; TRBD1 aligns across 12 bases. CDR1 and CDR2 from the germline V gene are SGHTA and FQGNSA. J gave up 4 bases and V 1 base, and 4 bases lay outside the gene matches. The CDR3 has 16 amino acids. The CDR3 spells CASSLVGTGGRETQYF. CDR3 sequence (DNA): TGTGCCAGCAGCTTAGTAGGGACAGGGGGCAGAGAGACCCAGTACTTC.

The chain employs TRBV5-1 and TRBJ1-1; 8 nucleotides line up with TRBD1. V shed 4 bases, J shed 0 bases, and the junction held 5 bases outside the gene matches. The CDR3 runs 15 residues. Germline lookup yields CDR1 SGHRS and CDR2 YFSETQ. CDR3 coding DNA: TGCGCCAGCAGCGGACCGGGACAGGTGAACACTGAAGCTTTCTTT. This encodes CASSGPGQVNTEAFF.

This clonotype appeared a few times. The V gene is TRBV20-1, the J gene TRBJ2-2; 8 positions agree with TRBD1. The junction had 5 bases not matched to a gene; V was cut back by 6 bases and J by 2 bases. There are 14 residues in the CDR3. Germline V gene data show CDR1 as DFQATT and CDR2 as SNEGSKA (reference sequence). The CDR3 DNA sequence: TGCAGTGCCTGGACAGGGCGTAACACCGGGGAGCTGTTTTTT. It translates to CSAWTGRNTGELFF.

The genes are TRBV25-1 and TRBJ1-1; TRBD1 matches 7 bases. With 7 bases clipped from V and 2 bases from J, the junction kept 10 bases outside the gene matches. This CDR3 has 15 amino acids. CDR1 MGHDK and CDR2 SYGVNS come from the germline V gene. CDR3 nucleotide sequence: TGTGCCAGCACCGAAAGCCGGACAGGCAACACTGAAGCTTTCTTT. Its protein product is CASTESRTGNTEAFF.

The V call is TRBV9, the J call TRBJ1-1; tentative D call: TRBD1 (5 bases). Germline CDR1 reads SGDLS; CDR2 reads YYNGEE. The V end lost 0 bases, the J end lost 7 bases, and 16 bases lay between the germline ends. There are 15 residues in the CDR3. Written as DNA, the CDR3 is TGTGCCAGCAGCGTAGCCGGGGACCCCGGGGTTGAAGCTTTCTTT. This gives the protein CASSVAGDPGVEAFF.